These 2 T cell receptor beta chains originate from one sample sequenced in a study of CD8 T cells in ankylosing spondylitis. TCRdb ran MiXCR on the 5' RACE reads and lists one entry per CDR3 protein. The profile shows about 130,000 distinct CDR3 sequences, approximately 6.8% of them singletons. Source material: blood, either unsorted or a sorted T cell fraction (not recorded which). All receptors derive from a male donor with ankylosing spondylitis or in good health (not recorded which).

This clonotype was observed many times. J is TRBJ2-2 and V is TRBV12-3 or TRBV12-4; 14 positions match TRBD2. The V gene end was trimmed by 10 bases and the J gene end by 4 bases; junction bases not matched to a gene: 17. There are 19 residues in the CDR3. In DNA, the CDR3 is TGTGCCATCTCCTCCTTGCGAGGACTAGCGGGAGGCCGCACCGGGGAGCTGTTTTTT. Translated: CAISSLRGLAGGRTGELFF.

This clonotype was counted at least ten times. The genes are TRBV5-1 and TRBJ2-1; possibly TRBD2 for D (6 bases). The CDR3 is made up of 14 amino acids. The germline gives CDR1 SGHRS, CDR2 YFSETQ. V gave up 0 bases and J gave up 9 bases, with 13 bases separating them. In DNA form, the CDR3 reads TGCGCCAGCAGCTTGGAGGCTAGCGAGATTGAGCAGTTCTTC. Translated: CASSLEASEIEQFF.